Presented here are 2 T cell receptor beta chains from one specimen sequenced in a study of CD8 T cells in ankylosing spondylitis. No antigen is known for these receptors. TCRdb used MiXCR to reprocess the 5' RACE reads, holding one entry per CDR3 protein. The data contain 670,000 or so distinct CDR3 sequences, over 15% of them singletons. Whole-study results and caveats: Within ankylosing spondylitis blood, a TCR beta motif made up of several highly homologous variants appeared to be characteristic.

The sample taken for sequencing was blood, either unsorted or a sorted T cell fraction (not recorded which). These TCRs come from a male donor with ankylosing spondylitis.

The chain uses TRBV25-1 and TRBJ2-5; D gene unclear. This CDR3 spans 16 amino acids. Trimming stripped 6 bases from V and 2 bases from J, with 19 bases between. Per the germline V gene, CDR1 is MGHDK and CDR2 is SYGVNS. CDR3 sequence reads: CASRELGSLKQETQYF. The CDR3 DNA follows: TGTGCCAGCAGGGAGCTGGGCAGCCTGAAACAAGAGACCCAGTACTTC.

The chain recombines TRBV10-3 with TRBJ2-7; D unclear. This CDR3 spans 15 amino acids. The V gene's germline CDR1 is ENHRY and CDR2 SYGVKD. Trimming removed 0 bases at V and 3 bases at J, with 12 bases between. The CDR3 loop is CAISESRLLGYEQYF. The CDR3 bases are TGTGCCATCAGTGAGTCGAGGTTACTGGGCTACGAGCAGTACTTC.